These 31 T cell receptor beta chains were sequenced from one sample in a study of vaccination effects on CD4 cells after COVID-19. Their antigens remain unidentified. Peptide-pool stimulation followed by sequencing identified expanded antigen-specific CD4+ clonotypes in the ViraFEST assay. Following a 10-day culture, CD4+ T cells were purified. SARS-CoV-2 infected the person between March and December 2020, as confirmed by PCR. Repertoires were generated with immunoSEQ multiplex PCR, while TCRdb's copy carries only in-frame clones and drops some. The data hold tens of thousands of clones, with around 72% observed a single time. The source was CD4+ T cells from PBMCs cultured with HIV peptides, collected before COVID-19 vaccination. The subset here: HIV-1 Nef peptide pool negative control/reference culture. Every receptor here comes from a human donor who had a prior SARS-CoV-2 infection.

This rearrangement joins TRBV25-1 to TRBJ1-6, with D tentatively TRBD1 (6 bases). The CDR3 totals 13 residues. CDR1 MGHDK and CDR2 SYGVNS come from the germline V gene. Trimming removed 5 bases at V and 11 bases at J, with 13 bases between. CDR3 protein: CASSITTGTPLHF. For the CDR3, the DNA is TGTGCCAGCAGTATTACAACAGGGACACCCCTCCACTTT.

Here the CDR3 reads CASSILGLTNTEAFF. In DNA, the CDR3 is TGTGCCAGTAGTATATTGGGGCTAACGAACACTGAAGCTTTCTTT. The rearrangement links TRBV19 to TRBJ1-1, with D possibly TRBD1 on 5 matching bases. The CDR3 runs to 15 residues. Trimming took off 2 bases at V and 1 base at J, with 11 bases between the two ends. Germline V lookup: CDR1 LNHDA, CDR2 SQIVND (reference sequence).

CDR3 region: CASSYSARAYNEQFF. The CDR3 nucleotides are TGTGCCAGCAGTTACTCGGCCAGGGCCTACAATGAGCAGTTCTTC. V gene TRBV6-2 or TRBV6-3 combines with J gene TRBJ2-1; D perhaps matches TRBD1 (5 bases). This CDR3 has 15 residues. V shed 0 bases and J shed 2 bases, with 8 bases lying between them. Germline CDR1 is MNHEY and CDR2 is SVGEGT.

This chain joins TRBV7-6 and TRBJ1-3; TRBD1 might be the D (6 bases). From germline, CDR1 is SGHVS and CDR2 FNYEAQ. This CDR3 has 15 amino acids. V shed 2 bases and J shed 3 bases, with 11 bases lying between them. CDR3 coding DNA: TGTGCCAGCAGCTTAAACAGGGTGGATGGAAACACCATATATTTT. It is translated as CASSLNRVDGNTIYF. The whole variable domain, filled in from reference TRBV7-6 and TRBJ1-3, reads GAGVSQSPRYKVTKRGQDVALRCDPISGHVSLYWYRQALGQGPEFLTYFNYEAQQDKSGLPNDRFSAERPEGSISTLTIQRTEQRDSAMYRCASSLNRVDGNTIYFGEGSWLTVV.

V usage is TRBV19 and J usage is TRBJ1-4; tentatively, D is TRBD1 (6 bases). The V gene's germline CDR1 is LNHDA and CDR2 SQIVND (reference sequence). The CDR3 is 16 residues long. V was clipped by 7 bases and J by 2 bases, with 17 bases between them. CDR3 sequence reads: CASNGVGGATNEKLFF. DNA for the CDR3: TGTGCCAGTAATGGGGTGGGGGGCGCCACTAATGAAAAACTGTTTTTT.

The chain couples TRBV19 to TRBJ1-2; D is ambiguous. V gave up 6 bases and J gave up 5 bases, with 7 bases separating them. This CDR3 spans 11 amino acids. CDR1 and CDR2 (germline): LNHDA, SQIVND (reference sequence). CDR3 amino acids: CASSNRYGYTF. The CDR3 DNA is TGTGCCAGTAGCAACAGATATGGCTACACCTTC.

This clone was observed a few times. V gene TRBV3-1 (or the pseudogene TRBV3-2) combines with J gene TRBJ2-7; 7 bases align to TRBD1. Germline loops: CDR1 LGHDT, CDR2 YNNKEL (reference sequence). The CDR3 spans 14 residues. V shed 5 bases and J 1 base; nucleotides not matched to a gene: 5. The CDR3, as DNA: TGTGCCAGCAGCGGGACAGTTTTTTCCTACGAGCAGTACTTC. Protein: CASSGTVFSYEQYF.

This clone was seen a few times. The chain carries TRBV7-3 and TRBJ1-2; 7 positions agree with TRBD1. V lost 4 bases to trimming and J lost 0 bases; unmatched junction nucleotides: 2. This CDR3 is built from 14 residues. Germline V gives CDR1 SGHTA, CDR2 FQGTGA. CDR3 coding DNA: TGTGCCAGCAGCTCTCAGGGGGCTAACTATGGCTACACCTTC. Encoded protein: CASSSQGANYGYTF.

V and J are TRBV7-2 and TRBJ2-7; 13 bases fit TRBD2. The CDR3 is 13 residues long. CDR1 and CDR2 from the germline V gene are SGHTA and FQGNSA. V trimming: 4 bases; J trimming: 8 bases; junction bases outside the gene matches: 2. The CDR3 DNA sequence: TGTGCCAGCAGCTCCGGGACTAGCGGGAAGCAGTACTTC. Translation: CASSSGTSGKQYF.

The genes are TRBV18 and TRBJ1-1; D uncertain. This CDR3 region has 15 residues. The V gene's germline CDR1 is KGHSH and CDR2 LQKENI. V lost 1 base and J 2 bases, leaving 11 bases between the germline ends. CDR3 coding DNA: TGTGCCAGCTCACCACTGGGCAAGAGCAACACTGAAGCTTTCTTT. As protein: CASSPLGKSNTEAFF.

For the CDR3, the DNA is TGTGCCAGCTCACGCGACACCCGCGCTAACTATGGCTACACCTTC. It yields the protein CASSRDTRANYGYTF. The V gene is TRBV18, the J gene TRBJ1-2; D gene ambiguous. From germline, CDR1 is KGHSH and CDR2 LQKENI. The CDR3 consists of 15 residues. V lost 4 bases and J 0 bases, leaving 12 bases between the germline ends.

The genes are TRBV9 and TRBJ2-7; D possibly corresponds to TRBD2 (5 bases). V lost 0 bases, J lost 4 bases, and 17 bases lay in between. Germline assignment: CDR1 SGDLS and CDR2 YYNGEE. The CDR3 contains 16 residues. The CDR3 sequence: CASSVGLTNEGYEQYF. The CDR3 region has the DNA TGTGCCAGCAGCGTAGGTCTGACTAATGAGGGTTACGAGCAGTACTTC.

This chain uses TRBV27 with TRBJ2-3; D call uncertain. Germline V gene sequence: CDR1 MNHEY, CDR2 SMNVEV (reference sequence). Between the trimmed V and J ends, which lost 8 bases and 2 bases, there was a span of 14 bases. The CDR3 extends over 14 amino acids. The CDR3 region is CASLLHPATDTQYF. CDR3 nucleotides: TGTGCCAGCTTATTACACCCAGCCACAGATACGCAGTATTTT.

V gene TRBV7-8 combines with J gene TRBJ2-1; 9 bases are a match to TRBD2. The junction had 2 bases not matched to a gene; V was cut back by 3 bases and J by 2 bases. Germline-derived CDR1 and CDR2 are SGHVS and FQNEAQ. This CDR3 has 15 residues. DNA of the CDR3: TGTGCCAGCAGCTTGCGGGGGGGGACCTACAATGAGCAGTTCTTC. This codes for CASSLRGGTYNEQFF.

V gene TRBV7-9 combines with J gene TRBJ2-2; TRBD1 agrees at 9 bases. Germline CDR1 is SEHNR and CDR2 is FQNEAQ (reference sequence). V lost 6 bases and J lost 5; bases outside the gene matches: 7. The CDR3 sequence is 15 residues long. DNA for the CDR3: TGTGCCAGCAGTCCGGGACAGGGCGGGACCGGGGAGCTGTTTTTT. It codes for CASSPGQGGTGELFF.

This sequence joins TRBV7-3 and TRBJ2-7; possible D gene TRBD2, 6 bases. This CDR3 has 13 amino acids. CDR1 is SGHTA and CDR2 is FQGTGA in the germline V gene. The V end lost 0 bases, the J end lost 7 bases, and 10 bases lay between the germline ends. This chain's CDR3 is CASSLTLASEQYF. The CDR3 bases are TGTGCCAGCAGCTTAACCCTAGCGTCGGAGCAGTACTTC.

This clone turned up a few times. DNA for the CDR3: TGTGCCATCAGTCCCCGGGACACCCCATCAGATACGCAGTATTTT. Protein: CAISPRDTPSDTQYF. The chain recombines TRBV10-3 with TRBJ2-3; D possibly corresponds to TRBD1 (6 bases). The CDR3 has 15 residues. CDR1 ENHRY and CDR2 SYGVKD come from the germline V gene. Trimming removed 5 bases at V and 4 bases at J, with 16 bases between.

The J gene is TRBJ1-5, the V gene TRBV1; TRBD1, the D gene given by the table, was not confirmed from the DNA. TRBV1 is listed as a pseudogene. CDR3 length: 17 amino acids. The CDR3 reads CTSSQVPGAGCNQPQHF. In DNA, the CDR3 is TGCACCAGCAGCCAGGTCCCAGGGGCCGGGTGCAATCAGCCCCAGCATTTT.

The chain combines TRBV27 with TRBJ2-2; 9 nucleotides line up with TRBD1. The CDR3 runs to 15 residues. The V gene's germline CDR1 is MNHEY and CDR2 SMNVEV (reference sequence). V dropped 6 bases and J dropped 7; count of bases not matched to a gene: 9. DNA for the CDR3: TGTGCCAGCAGCCCACCGGGACAGGGAGGCGGGGAGCTGTTTTTT. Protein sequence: CASSPPGQGGGELFF.

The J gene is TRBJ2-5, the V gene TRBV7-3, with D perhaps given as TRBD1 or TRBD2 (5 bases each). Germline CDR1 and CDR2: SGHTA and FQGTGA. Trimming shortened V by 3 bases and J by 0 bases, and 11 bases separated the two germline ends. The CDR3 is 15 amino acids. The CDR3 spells CASSFSPGHQETQYF. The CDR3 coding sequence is TGTGCCAGCAGCTTTTCTCCGGGACACCAAGAGACCCAGTACTTC.

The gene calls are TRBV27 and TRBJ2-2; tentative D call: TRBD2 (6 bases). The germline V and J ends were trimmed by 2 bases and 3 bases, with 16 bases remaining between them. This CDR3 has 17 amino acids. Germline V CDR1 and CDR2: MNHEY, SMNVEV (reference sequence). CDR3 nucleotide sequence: TGTGCCAGCAGTTTAAATTCTCTAGGAGGGTACACCGGGGAGCTGTTTTTT. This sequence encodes CASSLNSLGGYTGELFF.

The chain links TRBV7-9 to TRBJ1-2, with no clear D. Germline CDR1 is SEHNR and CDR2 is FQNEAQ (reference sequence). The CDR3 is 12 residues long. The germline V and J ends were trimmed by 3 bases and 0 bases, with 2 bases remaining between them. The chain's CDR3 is CASSLPNYGYTF. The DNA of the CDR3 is TGTGCCAGCAGCTTGCCTAACTATGGCTACACCTTC.

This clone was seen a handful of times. Here the CDR3 DNA reads TGCACCAGCAGCCAAGGACGGAACTTAAATGAAAAACTGTTTTTT. This sequence encodes CTSSQGRNLNEKLFF. The chain combines TRBV1 with TRBJ1-4. TRBV1 constitutes a pseudogene. The CDR3 has 15 amino acids.

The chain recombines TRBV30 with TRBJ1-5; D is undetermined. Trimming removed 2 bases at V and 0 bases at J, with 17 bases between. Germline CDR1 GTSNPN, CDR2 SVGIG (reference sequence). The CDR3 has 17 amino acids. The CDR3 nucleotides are TGTGCCTGGAGTCAAGGGCTAAACAGCGATAGCAATCAGCCCCAGCATTTT. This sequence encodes CAWSQGLNSDSNQPQHF.

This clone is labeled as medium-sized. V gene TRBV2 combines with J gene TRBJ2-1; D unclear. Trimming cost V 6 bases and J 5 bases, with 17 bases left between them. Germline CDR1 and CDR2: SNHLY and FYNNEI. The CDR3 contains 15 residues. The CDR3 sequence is CASREMGSQNNEQFF. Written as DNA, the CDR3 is TGTGCCAGCAGGGAAATGGGTTCACAAAACAATGAGCAGTTCTTC. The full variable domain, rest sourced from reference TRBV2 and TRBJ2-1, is EPEVTQTPSHQVTQMGQEVILRCVPISNHLYFYWYRQILGQKVEFLVSFYNNEISEKSEIFDDQFSVERPDGSNFTLKIRSTKLEDSAMYFCASREMGSQNNEQFFGPGTRLTVL.

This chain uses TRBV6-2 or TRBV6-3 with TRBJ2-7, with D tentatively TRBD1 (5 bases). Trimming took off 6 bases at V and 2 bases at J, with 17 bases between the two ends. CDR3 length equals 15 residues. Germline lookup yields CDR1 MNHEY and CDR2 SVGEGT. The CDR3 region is CASSAGGREAYEQYF. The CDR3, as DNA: TGTGCCAGCAGCGCTGGCGGCAGGGAAGCCTACGAGCAGTACTTC.

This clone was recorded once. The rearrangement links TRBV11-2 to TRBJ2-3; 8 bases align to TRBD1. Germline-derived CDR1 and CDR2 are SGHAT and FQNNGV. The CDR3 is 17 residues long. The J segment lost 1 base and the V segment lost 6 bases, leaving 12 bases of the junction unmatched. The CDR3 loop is CASRRSGGLGGTDTQYF. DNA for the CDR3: TGTGCCAGCAGACGTTCAGGGGGCCTAGGCGGCACAGATACGCAGTATTTT.

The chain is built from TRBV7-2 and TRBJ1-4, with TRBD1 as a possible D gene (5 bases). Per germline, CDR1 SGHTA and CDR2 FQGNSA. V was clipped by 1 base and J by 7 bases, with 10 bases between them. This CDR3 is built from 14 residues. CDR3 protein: CASSLGAGGEKLFF. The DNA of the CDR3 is TGTGCCAGCAGCTTAGGTGCGGGGGGTGAAAAACTGTTTTTT. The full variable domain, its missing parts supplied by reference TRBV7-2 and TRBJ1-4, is GAGVSQSPSNKVTEKGKDVELRCDPISGHTALYWYRQSLGQGLEFLIYFQGNSAPDKSGLPSDRFSAERTGGSVSTLTIQRTQQEDSAVYLCASSLGAGGEKLFFGSGTQLSVL.

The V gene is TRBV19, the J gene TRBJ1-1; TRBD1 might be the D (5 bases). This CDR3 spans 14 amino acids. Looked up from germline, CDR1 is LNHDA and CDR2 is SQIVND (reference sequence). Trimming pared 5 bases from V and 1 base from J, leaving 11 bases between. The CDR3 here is CASSPVGGNTEAFF. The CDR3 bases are TGTGCCAGTAGTCCAGTCGGGGGGAACACTGAAGCTTTCTTT.

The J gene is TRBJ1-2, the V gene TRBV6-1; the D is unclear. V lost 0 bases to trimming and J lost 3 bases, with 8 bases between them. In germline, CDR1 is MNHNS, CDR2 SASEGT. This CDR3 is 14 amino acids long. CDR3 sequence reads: CASSEAPRYYGYTF. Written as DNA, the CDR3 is TGTGCCAGCAGTGAAGCCCCCCGGTACTATGGCTACACCTTC.

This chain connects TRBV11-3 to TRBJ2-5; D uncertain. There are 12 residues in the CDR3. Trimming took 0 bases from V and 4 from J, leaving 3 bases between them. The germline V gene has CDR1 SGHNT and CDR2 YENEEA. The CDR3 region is CASSLDRETQYF. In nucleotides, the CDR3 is TGTGCCAGCAGCTTAGACCGAGAGACCCAGTACTTC.